This T cell receptor (beta chain) was identified during a study of T cells in tuberculosis. Overall study: Sequenced TCRs come from CD1B-GMM tetramer-binding T cells.

Libraries were prepared by immunoSEQ multiplex PCR; TCRdb keeps only in-frame clonotypes and omits some of them. The sample records 55,000 to 60,000 clones, 88% being singletons. Sorting used thawed, overnight-rested PBMC stained with anti-CD3, a viability dye and GMM-loaded CD1B tetramer. C32 glucose monomycolate from Rhodococcus equi was loaded onto the CD1B tetramers. This sequence was found in an adult woman with latent tuberculosis. The sequencing sample was made of CD1b-GMM tetramer-negative cells sorted from PBMCs.

Here the CDR3 DNA reads TGTGCCAGCAGTGAATCCGAGCGGGACGAGCAGTACTTC. It translates to CASSESERDEQYF. The chain uses TRBV6-5 and TRBJ2-7, with D perhaps matching TRBD2 (6 bases). Trimming removed 5 bases at V and 5 bases at J, with 13 bases between. The CDR3 has 13 amino acids. From germline, CDR1 is MNHEY and CDR2 SVGAGI.